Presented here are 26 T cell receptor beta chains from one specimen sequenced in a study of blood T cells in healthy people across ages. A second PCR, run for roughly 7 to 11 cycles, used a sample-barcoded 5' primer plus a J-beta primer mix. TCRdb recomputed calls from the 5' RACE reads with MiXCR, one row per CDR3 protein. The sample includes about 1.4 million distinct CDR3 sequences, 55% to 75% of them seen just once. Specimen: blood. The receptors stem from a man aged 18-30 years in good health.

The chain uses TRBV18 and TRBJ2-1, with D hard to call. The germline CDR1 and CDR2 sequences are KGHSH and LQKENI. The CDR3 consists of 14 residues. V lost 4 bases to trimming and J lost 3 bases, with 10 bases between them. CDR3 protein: CASSHQSSYNEQFF. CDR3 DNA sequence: TGTGCCAGCTCACACCAATCCAGCTACAATGAGCAGTTCTTC.

The CDR3 sequence is CASSETGTVYGYTF. Written as DNA, the CDR3 is TGTGCCAGCAGCGAAACCGGGACAGTTTATGGCTACACCTTC. The V gene is TRBV14, the J gene TRBJ1-2; 7 bases map to TRBD1. Germline CDR1 is SGHDN and CDR2 is FVKESK. Germline trimming cut 5 bases from V and 5 bases from J; bases unmatched to any gene: 8. This CDR3 has 14 amino acids.

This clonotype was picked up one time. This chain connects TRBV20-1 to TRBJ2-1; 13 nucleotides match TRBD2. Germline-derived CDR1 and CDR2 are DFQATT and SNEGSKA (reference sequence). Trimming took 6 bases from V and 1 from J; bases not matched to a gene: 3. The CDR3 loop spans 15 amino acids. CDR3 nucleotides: TGCAGTGCAGGACTAGCGGGAGCTTCCTACAATGAGCAGTTCTTC. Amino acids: CSAGLAGASYNEQFF.

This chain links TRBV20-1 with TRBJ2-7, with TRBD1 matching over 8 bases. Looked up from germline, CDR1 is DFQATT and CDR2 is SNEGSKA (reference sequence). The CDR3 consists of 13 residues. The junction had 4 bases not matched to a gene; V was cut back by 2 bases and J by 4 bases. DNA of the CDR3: TGCAGTGCTAGAACAGGGGGTAGGTACGAGCAGTACTTC. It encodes CSARTGGRYEQYF.

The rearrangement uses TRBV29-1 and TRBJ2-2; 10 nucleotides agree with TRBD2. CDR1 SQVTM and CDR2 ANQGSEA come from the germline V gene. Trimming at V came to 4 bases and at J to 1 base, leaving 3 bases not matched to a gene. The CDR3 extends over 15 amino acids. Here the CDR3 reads CSVVSSGRNTGELFF. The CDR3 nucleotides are TGCAGCGTTGTCTCTAGCGGGAGGAACACCGGGGAGCTGTTTTTT.

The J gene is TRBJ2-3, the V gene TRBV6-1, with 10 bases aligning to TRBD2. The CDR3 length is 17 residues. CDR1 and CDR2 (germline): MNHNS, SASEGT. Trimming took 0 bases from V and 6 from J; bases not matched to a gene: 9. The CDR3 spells CASSEAYGTSVIDTQYF. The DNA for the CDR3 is TGTGCCAGCAGTGAAGCGTACGGGACTAGCGTGATCGATACGCAGTATTTT.

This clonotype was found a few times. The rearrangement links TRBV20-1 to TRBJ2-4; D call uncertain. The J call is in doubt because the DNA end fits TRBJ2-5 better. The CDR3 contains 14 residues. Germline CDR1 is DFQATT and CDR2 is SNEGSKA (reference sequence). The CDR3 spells CSARVSASGETQYF. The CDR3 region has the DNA TGCAGTGCTAGAGTGTCAGCCTCTGGGGAGACCCAGTACTTC.

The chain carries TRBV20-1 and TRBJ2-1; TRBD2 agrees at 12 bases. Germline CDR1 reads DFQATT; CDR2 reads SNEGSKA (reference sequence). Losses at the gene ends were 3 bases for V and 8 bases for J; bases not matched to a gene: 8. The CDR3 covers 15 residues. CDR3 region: CSARGGLAGFYEQFF. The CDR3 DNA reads TGCAGTGCTAGGGGGGGACTAGCGGGTTTCTATGAGCAGTTCTTC.

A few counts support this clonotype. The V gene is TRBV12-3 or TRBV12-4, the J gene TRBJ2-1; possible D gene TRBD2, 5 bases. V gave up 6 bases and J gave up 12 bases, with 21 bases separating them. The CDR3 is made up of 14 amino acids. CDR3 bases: TGTGCCAGCAGCGTGGACTTTTCTATGAGTTGGCAGTTCTTC. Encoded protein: CASSVDFSMSWQFF.

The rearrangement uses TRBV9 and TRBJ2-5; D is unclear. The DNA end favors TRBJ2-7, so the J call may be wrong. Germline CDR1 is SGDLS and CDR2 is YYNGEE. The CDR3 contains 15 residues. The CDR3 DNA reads TGTGCCAGCAGCGTAGCACCTGGGCAGAACCACGAGCAGTACTTC. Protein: CASSVAPGQNHEQYF.

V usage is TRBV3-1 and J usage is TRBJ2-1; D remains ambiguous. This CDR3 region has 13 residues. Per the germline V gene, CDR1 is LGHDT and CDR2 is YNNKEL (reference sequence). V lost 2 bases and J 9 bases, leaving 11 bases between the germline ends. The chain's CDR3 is CASSQPSMGEQFF. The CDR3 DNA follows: TGTGCCAGCAGCCAACCTAGTATGGGTGAGCAGTTCTTC.

The CDR3 DNA reads TGCAGTGCTAGAGAGTGGGGCTACGAGCAGTACTTC. Translating it yields CSAREWGYEQYF. The chain uses TRBV20-1 and TRBJ2-7; D uncertain. The germline V gene has CDR1 DFQATT and CDR2 SNEGSKA (reference sequence). This CDR3 has 12 residues. The V and J ends lost 0 bases and 3 bases respectively, with 6 bases between them.

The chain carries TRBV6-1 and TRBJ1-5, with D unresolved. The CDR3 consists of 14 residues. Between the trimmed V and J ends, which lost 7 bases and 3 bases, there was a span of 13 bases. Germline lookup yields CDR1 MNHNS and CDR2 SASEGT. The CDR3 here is CASMLWLINQPQHF. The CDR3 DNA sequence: TGTGCCAGCATGCTTTGGTTGATCAATCAGCCCCAGCATTTT.

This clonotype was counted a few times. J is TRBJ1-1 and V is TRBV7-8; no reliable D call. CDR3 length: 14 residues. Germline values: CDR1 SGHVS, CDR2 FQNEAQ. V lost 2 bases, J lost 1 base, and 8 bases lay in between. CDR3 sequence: CASSLRSTNTEAFF. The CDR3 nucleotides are TGTGCCAGCAGCTTACGCAGTACGAACACTGAAGCTTTCTTT.

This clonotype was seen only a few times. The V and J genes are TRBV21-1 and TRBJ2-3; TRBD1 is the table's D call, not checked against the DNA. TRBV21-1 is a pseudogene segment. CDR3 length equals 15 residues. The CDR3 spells CASRIQGPPTDTQYF. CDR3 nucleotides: TGTGCCAGCAGGATTCAGGGGCCCCCTACAGATACGCAGTATTTT.

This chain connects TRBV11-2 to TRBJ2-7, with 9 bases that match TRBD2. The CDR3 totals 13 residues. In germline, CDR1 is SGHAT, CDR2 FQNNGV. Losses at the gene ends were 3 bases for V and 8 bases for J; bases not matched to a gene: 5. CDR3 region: CASSLLAGNKQYF. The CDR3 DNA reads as TGTGCCAGCAGCTTGCTAGCGGGGAATAAGCAGTACTTC.

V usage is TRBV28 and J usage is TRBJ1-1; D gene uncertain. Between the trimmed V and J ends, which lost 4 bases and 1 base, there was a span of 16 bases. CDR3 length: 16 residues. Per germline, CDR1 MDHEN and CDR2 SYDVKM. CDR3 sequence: CASSSPADHTNTEAFF. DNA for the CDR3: TGTGCCAGCAGTTCCCCGGCAGATCACACGAACACTGAAGCTTTCTTT.

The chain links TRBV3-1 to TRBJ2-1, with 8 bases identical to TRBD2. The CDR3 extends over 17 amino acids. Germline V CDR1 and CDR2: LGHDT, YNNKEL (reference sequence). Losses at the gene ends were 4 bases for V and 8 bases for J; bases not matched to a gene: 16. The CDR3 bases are TGTGCCAGCAGCCCCCCCCCGCTAGCGGGTGGGAGGGATGAGCAGTTCTTC. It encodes CASSPPPLAGGRDEQFF.

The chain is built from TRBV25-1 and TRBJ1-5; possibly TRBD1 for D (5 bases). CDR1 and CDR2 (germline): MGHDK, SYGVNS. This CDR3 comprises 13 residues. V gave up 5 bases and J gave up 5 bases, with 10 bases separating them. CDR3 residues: CASSLRADQPQHF. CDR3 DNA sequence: TGTGCCAGCAGTCTCAGGGCGGATCAGCCCCAGCATTTT.

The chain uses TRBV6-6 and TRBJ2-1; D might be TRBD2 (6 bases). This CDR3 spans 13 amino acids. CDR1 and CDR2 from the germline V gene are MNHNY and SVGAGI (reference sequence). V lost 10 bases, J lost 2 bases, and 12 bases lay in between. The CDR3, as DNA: TGTGCCATCCGGGGGTCCCCCTACAATGAGCAGTTCTTC. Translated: CAIRGSPYNEQFF.

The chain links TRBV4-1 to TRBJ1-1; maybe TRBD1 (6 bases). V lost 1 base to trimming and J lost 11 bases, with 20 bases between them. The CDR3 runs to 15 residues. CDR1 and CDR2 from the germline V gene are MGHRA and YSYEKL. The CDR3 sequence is CASSQAGTTGFDAFF. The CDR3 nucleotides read TGCGCCAGCAGCCAAGCCGGGACAACGGGTTTCGACGCTTTCTTT.

Written as DNA, the CDR3 is TGTGCCACCAGCAGAGATCGGTTCGTGGACAGGGGCAATAATTCACCCCTCCACTTT. This translates into CATSRDRFVDRGNNSPLHF. The gene calls are TRBV15 and TRBJ1-6; 9 nucleotides align to TRBD1. CDR1 and CDR2 (germline): LNHNV, YYDKDF (reference sequence). V lost 0 bases to trimming and J lost 5 bases; unmatched junction nucleotides: 11. The CDR3 is 19 residues long.

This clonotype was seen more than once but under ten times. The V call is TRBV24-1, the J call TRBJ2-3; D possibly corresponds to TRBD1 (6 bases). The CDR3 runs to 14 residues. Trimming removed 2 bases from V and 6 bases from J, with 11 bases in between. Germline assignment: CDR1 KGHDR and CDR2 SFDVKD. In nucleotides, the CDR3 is TGTGCCACCAGTGATTCCACAGGGTCCGATACGCAGTATTTT. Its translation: CATSDSTGSDTQYF.

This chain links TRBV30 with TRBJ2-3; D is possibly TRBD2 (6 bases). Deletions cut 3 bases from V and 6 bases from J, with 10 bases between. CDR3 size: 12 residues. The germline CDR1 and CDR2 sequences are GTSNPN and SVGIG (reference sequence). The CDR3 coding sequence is TGTGCCTGGAGCCCAGCGGGTGATACGCAGTATTTT. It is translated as CAWSPAGDTQYF.

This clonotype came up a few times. The CDR3 DNA reads as TGCGCCAGCAGCCCGAGGACAACCCAGACCGGGGAGCTGTTTTTT. Protein product: CASSPRTTQTGELFF. The V gene is TRBV5-1, the J gene TRBJ2-2, with D possibly being TRBD1 (5 bases). Trimming took 4 bases from V and 5 from J, leaving 15 bases between them. The length of the CDR3 is 15 residues. Germline CDR1 reads SGHRS; CDR2 reads YFSETQ.

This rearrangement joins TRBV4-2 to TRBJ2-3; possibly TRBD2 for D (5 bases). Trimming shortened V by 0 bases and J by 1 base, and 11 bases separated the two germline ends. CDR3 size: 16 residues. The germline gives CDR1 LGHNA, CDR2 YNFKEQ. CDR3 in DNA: TGTGCCAGCAGCCAAGATGGCGAGGAGGGCACAGATACGCAGTATTTT. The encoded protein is CASSQDGEEGTDTQYF.